This TCR beta chain was documented in a study of T cells after yellow fever vaccination. Germline V gene data show CDR1 as LGHDT and CDR2 as YNNKEL (reference sequence). CDR3 length equals 11 residues. Trimming cost V 8 bases and J 8 bases, with 9 bases left between them. Each CDR3 protein is one row after TCRdb ran MiXCR on the 5' RACE reads. The sample lists over 150,000 distinct CDR3 sequences; almost 7% were seen once. The clonotype originates from a man aged 18 to 35 who received the YFV17D yellow fever vaccine. The chain uses TRBV3-1 and TRBJ2-2; weak D call: TRBD2 (5 bases). Sample: CD4+ T cells sorted from PBMCs, taken more than 4 days after the first yellow fever vaccination. DNA of the CDR3: TGTGCCAGCGGCCGAGGGGGGGAGCTGTTTTTT. It is translated as CASGRGGELFF.